Listed below are T cell receptor beta chains from one sample, sequenced in a study of human T cells and chemical hapten exposure. TCRdb independently ran MiXCR on the RACE reads; one entry per CDR3 protein. This sample yields approximately 84,000 distinct CDR3 sequences, of which around 8.7% are seen a single time; about 1.4% belongs to the top ten. The specimen sequenced was whole blood. The receptors were gathered from a male donor in good health. Some clones in this sample may be carry-over from other donors' samples. CDR3s include the opening cysteine and the closing phenylalanine or tryptophan. Each record gives: CDR3 DNA, CDR3 protein, D gene, J gene, V gene, clone size. A D gene is named only where the DNA matches it firmly. Some rows mark clone size as missing; the rest say once, few, many or name a class of expanded clone.

TGCAGTGCTAGATGGCTGCGGGGCGGCACAGATACGCAGTATTTT,CSARWLRGGTDTQYF,-,TRBJ2-3,TRBV20-1,-
TGCGCCAGCAGCTTGGAGGGCAGCACTAACTATGGCTACACCTTC,CASSLEGSTNYGYTF,-,TRBJ1-2,TRBV5-1,few
TGTGCCAGCAGCTTGGCCCTAGTAGCGGGAGGAGGGAATGAGCAGTTCTTC,CASSLALVAGGGNEQFF,TRBD2,TRBJ2-1,TRBV5-5,many
TGCAGTGCTAGAAGACAGGGGGAAAAACTGTTTTTT,CSARRQGEKLFF,TRBD1,TRBJ1-4,TRBV20-1,many
TGTGCCAGCAGCCCCGGGACAGGGGTCGCTGAAGCTTTCTTT,CASSPGTGVAEAFF,TRBD1,TRBJ1-1,TRBV3-1,few
TGTGCCAGCAGCCACCAAGCCTCCCCGCGCAGCTCCTATAATTCACCCCTCCACTTT,CASSHQASPRSSYNSPLHF,-,TRBJ1-6,TRBV3-1,few
TGTGCCTGGGCCCAGGGGGGAAATCAGCCCCAGCATTTT,CAWAQGGNQPQHF,TRBD1,TRBJ1-5,TRBV30,-
TGTGCCAGCAGTGACGAGTGGGACTCTGGGGCCAACGTCCTGACTTTC,CASSDEWDSGANVLTF,-,TRBJ2-6,TRBV2,many
TGCAGCGCTTCAAGACCAGGTGGCACCTACGAGCAGTACTTC,CSASRPGGTYEQYF,-,TRBJ2-7,TRBV29-1,many
TGTGCCATCAACCAGCGGGCCGACCACAATGAGCAGTTCTTC,CAINQRADHNEQFF,-,TRBJ2-1,TRBV10-3,-
TGCAGCGCCCCAGCCCTTAGGACCGGGGAGCTGTTTTTT,CSAPALRTGELFF,-,TRBJ2-2,TRBV29-1,many
TGCAGCGTTGAAGTGGGACAGCCTTATGATACGCAGTATTTT,CSVEVGQPYDTQYF,TRBD1,TRBJ2-3,TRBV29-1,few
TGTGCCAGCAGCCCCCAGGGCCATTCGGACACTGAAGCTTTCTTT,CASSPQGHSDTEAFF,-,TRBJ1-1,TRBV3-1,-
TGCGCCAGCAGCTTGGCCCCCTCCGGAGTCAATGAGCAGTTCTTC,CASSLAPSGVNEQFF,-,TRBJ2-1,TRBV5-1,few
TGCAGCGTTGAAGCGGGGGAAGGCGGCTATGGCTACACCTTC,CSVEAGEGGYGYTF,-,TRBJ1-2,TRBV29-1,-
TGTGCCAGCACCCTCGGACAGGGTATCACAGATACGCAGTATTTT,CASTLGQGITDTQYF,TRBD1,TRBJ2-3,TRBV7-9,many
TGCGCCAGCAGCCCCCGACTAGCGGGGCGGAATGAGCAGTTCTTC,CASSPRLAGRNEQFF,TRBD2,TRBJ2-1,TRBV5-1,few
TGCAGCGTTGATTACAGGGGGAGCGGTGAAAAACTGTTTTTT,CSVDYRGSGEKLFF,TRBD1,TRBJ1-4,TRBV29-1,many